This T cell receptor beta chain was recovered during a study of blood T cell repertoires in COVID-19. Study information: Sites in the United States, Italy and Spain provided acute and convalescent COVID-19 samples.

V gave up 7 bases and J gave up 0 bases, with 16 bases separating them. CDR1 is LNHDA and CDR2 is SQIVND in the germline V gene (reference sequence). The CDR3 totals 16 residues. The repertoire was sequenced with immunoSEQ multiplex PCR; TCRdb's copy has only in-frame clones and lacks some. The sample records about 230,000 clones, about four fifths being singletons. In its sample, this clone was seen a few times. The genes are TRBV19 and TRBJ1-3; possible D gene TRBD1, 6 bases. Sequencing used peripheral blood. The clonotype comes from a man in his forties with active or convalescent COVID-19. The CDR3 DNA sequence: TGTGCCAGTAAAGGTTTGGACAGTAGCTCTGGAAACACCATATATTTT. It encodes CASKGLDSSSGNTIYF. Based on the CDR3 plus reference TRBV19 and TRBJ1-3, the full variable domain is DGGITQSPKYLFRKEGQNVTLSCEQNLNHDAMYWYRQDPGQGLRLIYYSQIVNDFQKGDIAEGYSVSREKKESFPLTVTSAQKNPTAFYLCASKGLDSSSGNTIYFGEGSWLTVV.